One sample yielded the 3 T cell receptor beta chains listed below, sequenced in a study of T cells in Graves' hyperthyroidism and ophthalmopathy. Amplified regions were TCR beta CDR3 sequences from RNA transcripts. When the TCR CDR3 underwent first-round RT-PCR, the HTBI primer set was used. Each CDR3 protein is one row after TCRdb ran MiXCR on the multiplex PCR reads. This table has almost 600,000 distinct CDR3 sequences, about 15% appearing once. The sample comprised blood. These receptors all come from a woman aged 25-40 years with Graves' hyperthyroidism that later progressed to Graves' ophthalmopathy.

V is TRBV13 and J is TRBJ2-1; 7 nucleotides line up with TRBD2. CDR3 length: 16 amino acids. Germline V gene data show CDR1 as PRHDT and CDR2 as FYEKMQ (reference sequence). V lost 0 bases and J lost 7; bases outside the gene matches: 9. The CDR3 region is CASSLGGRAGSNEQFF. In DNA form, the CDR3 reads TGTGCCAGCAGCTTAGGAGGGAGGGCTGGGTCGAATGAGCAGTTCTTC.

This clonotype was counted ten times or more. The CDR3 protein is CASSFYLIGQGARETQYF. For the CDR3, the DNA is TGTGCCAGCAGTTTTTACCTTATCGGACAGGGGGCGAGGGAGACCCAGTACTTC. J is TRBJ2-5 and V is TRBV28; 11 nucleotides align to TRBD1. CDR1 MDHEN and CDR2 SYDVKM come from the germline V gene. This CDR3 has 18 amino acids. Unmatched junction bases numbered 14, after V lost 3 bases and J lost 5 bases.

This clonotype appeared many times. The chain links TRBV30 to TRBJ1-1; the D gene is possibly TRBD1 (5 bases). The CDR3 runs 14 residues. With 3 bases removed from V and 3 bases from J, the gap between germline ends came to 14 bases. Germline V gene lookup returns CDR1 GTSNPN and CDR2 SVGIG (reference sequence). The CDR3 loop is CAWRPVRGDTEAFF. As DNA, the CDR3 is TGTGCCTGGAGGCCGGTCCGGGGGGACACTGAAGCTTTCTTT.